The T cell receptor (beta chain) under discussion was sequenced for a study of T cell responses to AZD1222 COVID-19 vaccine. Regarding the study as a whole: Repertoires were obtained only post-peak T cell response. With dominance at 160-218 and 743-854, vaccine-associated CD4 TCRs spanned spike. Spike-specific TCR depth and breadth grew after two AZD1222 doses.

Comments on this clone: Its antigen is not identified.

Analyses pooled second doses at about 4 or about 12 weeks. Method: immunoSEQ multiplex PCR; TCRdb's copy keeps in-frame clones and lacks some. The sample includes 190,000 or so clones, 88% of them seen just once. The V and J ends lost 7 bases and 5 bases respectively, with 18 bases between them. This CDR3 has 15 residues. Per germline, CDR1 MNHEY and CDR2 SVGAGI. This chain connects TRBV6-5 to TRBJ2-1; possible D gene TRBD2, 6 bases. This sequence was found in an adult who received the AZD1222 COVID-19 vaccine. Source: peripheral blood, taken 28 days after the second AZD1222 dose. The CDR3: CASTPRRERHNEQFF. CDR3 DNA sequence: TGTGCCAGCACCCCTCGACGGGAGAGGCACAATGAGCAGTTCTTC.